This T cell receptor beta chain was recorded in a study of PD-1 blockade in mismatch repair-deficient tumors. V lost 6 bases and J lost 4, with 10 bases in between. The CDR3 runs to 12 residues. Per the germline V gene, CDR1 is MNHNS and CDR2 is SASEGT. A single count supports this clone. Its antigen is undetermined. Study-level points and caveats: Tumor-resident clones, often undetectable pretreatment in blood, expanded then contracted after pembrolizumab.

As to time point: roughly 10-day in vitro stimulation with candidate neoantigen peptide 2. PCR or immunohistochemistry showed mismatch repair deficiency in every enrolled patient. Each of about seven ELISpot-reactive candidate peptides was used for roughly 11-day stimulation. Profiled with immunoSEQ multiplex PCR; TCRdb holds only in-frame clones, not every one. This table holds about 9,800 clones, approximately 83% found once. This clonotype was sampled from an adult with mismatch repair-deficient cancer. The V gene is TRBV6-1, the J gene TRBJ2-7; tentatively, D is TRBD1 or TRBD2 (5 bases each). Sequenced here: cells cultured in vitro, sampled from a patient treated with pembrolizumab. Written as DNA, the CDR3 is TGTGCCAGCAGATTGGGGGTTTACGAGCAGTACTTC. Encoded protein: CASRLGVYEQYF.